This T cell receptor (beta chain) was obtained from a study of blood T cell repertoires in COVID-19. Study summary: Donors in the United States, Italy and Spain gave samples during acute or convalescent COVID-19.

Study processing details: Scientists estimated how many nucleated cells there were by amplifying reference gene primers. TCRdb keeps only in-frame clones here, not all; method: immunoSEQ multiplex PCR. V, J and clone size were drawn from that table, and D and trimming were deduced from the DNA. The sample shows 200,000 to 250,000 clones, around 80% of them seen only once. CDR1 is LGHDT and CDR2 is YNNKEL in the germline V gene (reference sequence). Trimming removed 4 bases from V and 4 bases from J, with 13 bases in between. This CDR3 has 15 residues. Sequencing used peripheral blood. This TCR came from a woman aged 80 or over with active or convalescent COVID-19. This chain joins TRBV3-1 (or the pseudogene TRBV3-2) and TRBJ1-4; D is possibly TRBD1 (5 bases). The CDR3 loop reads CASSPPGRDNEKLFF. The DNA for the CDR3 is TGTGCCAGCAGCCCACCAGGGAGGGATAATGAAAAACTGTTTTTT.